This T cell receptor (beta chain) was retrieved from a study of blood T cell repertoires in COVID-19. Across the study: The origin of the acute and convalescent COVID-19 samples was the United States, Italy and Spain. PBMCs, B-cell-depleted T cells, or T cells were the source of the cDNA or gDNA that made up the material.

Per the original data handling: Amplified reference gene primers provided the basis for estimating nucleated cell counts. Sequencing used immunoSEQ multiplex PCR; TCRdb keeps in-frame clones, though not all of them. V and J calls plus clone size are reproduced from that table; the DNA served to infer D and trimming. Of more than 150,000 clones listed, roughly 86% were seen once; the top ten hold about 7%. With V trimmed by 1 base and J by 5 bases, 4 bases remained unmatched. The CDR3 has 16 residues. Per germline, CDR1 LGHNA and CDR2 YSLEER. The TCR sequence derives from a man aged 45-60 years with active or convalescent COVID-19. Sequencing was carried out using peripheral blood. The chain carries TRBV4-3 and TRBJ2-1; TRBD2 agrees at 11 bases. CDR3 loop: CASSQAQTSGNNEQFF. Here the CDR3 DNA reads TGCGCCAGCAGCCAAGCTCAGACTAGCGGGAACAATGAGCAGTTCTTC.